A single sample is the source of the 2 T cell receptor beta chains below, sequenced in a study of OX40 agonist ivuxolimab in advanced cancers. The repertoire was sequenced with immunoSEQ multiplex PCR; TCRdb's copy has only in-frame clones and lacks some. The sample holds 15,000 to 20,000 clones, more than 60% seen once. The sequencing here drew on CD4+ or CD8+ T cells sorted from blood, taken in a trial of the OX40 agonist ivuxolimab. The source of these receptors is an adult with an advanced solid tumor such as melanoma, head and neck, liver or kidney cancer.

The table lists this clone with a count of one. The CDR3 spells CASSSNSYEQYF. The CDR3 nucleotides are TGTGCCAGCAGCTCTAACTCCTACGAGCAGTACTTC. The chain carries TRBV9 and TRBJ2-7, with D hard to call. The CDR3 has 12 residues. Per the germline V gene, CDR1 is SGDLS and CDR2 is YYNGEE. V gave up 4 bases and J gave up 0 bases, with 5 bases separating them.

This clone has just one count. V gene TRBV18 combines with J gene TRBJ2-2, with a tentative D call TRBD2 (5 bases). V lost 6 bases to trimming and J lost 6 bases, with 17 bases between them. CDR1 is KGHSH, CDR2 LQKENI, per germline. The CDR3 runs 15 residues. CDR3 bases: TGTGCCAGCTCTCTCGTGGCGGGTACAGCCGGGGAGCTGTTTTTT. It yields the protein CASSLVAGTAGELFF.